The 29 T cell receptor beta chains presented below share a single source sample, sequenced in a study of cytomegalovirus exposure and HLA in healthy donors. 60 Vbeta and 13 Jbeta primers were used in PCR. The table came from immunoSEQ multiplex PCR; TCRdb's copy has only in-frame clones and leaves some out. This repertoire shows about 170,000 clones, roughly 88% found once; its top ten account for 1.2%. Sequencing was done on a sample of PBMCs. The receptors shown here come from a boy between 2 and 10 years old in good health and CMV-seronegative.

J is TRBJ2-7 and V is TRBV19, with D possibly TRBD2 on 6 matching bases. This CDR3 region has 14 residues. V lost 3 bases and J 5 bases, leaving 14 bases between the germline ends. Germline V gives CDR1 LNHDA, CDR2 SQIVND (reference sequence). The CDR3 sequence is CASSMVAGSHEQYV. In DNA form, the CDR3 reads TGTGCCAGTAGTATGGTCGCGGGATCCCACGAGCAGTACGTC.

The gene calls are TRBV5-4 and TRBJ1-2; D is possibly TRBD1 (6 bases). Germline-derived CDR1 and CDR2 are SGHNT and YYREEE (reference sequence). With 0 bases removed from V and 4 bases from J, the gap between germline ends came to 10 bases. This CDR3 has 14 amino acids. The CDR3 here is CASSLAQGPYGYTF. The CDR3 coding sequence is TGTGCCAGCAGCTTGGCACAGGGTCCCTATGGCTACACCTTC.

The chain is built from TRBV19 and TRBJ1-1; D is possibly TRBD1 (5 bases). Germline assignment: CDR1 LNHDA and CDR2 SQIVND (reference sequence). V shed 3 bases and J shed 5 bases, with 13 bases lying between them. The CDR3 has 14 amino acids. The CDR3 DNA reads TGTGCCAGTAGTATTATAGGGGCTGGGACTGAAGCTTTCTTT. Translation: CASSIIGAGTEAFF.

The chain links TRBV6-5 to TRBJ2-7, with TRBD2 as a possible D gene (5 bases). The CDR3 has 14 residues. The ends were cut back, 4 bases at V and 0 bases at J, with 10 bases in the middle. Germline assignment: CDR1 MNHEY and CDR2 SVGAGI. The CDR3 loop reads CASSSRRSSYEQYV. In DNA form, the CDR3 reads TGTGCCAGCAGTTCCAGGAGGAGCTCCTACGAGCAGTACGTC.

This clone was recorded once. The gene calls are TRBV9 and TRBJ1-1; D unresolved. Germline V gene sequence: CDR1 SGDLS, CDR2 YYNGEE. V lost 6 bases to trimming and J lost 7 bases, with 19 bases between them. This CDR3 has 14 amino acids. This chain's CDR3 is CASTKTEAAGEAFF. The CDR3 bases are TGTGCCAGCACCAAGACCGAGGCGGCGGGTGAAGCTTTCTTT.

The CDR3 loop is CASSFSPTGSSYEQYV. CDR3 in DNA: TGCGCCAGCAGCTTCTCCCCGACAGGTAGCTCCTACGAGCAGTACGTC. The chain employs TRBV5-1 and TRBJ2-7; D may be TRBD1 (6 bases). The CDR3 runs to 16 residues. The V end lost 2 bases, the J end lost 0 bases, and 15 bases lay between the germline ends. Germline V lookup: CDR1 SGHRS, CDR2 YFSETQ.

The CDR3 is CASSQSDRAESPLHF. The CDR3 nucleotides read TGTGCCAGCAGCCAAAGCGACAGGGCGGAATCACCCCTCCACTTT. The chain links TRBV4-2 to TRBJ1-6, with TRBD1 identical over 7 bases. This CDR3 is 15 amino acids long. CDR1 is LGHNA and CDR2 is YNFKEQ in the germline V gene. V was clipped by 2 bases and J by 10 bases; unmatched bases: 8.

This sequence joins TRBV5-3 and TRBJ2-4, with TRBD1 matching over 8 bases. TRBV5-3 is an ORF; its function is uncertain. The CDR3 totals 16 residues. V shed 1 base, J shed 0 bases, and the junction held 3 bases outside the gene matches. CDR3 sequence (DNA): TGTGCCAGAAGCTTGCGGACAGGGCTAGCCAAAAACATTCAGTACTTC. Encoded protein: CARSLRTGLAKNIQYF.

CDR3 in DNA: TGCGCCAGCAGCCAATTGTCCGGGAAACTGTTTTTT. This sequence encodes CASSQLSGKLFF. V is TRBV4-1 and J is TRBJ1-4; unclear D gene. Trimming took 2 bases from V and 11 from J, leaving 9 bases between them. The CDR3 totals 12 residues. CDR1 and CDR2 (germline): MGHRA, YSYEKL.

The chain's CDR3 is CSVKGAATSTDTQYF. The CDR3 DNA is TGCAGCGTTAAGGGGGCGGCGACTAGCACAGATACGCAGTATTTT. The chain combines TRBV29-1 with TRBJ2-3; TRBD1 aligns across 7 bases. Trimming took 5 bases from V and 0 from J; bases not matched to a gene: 8. The CDR3 covers 15 residues. The germline CDR1 and CDR2 sequences are SQVTM and ANQGSEA.

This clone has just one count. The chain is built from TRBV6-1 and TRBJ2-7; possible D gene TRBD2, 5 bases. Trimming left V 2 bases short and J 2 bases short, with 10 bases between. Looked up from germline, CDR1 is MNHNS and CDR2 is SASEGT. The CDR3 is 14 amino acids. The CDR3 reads CASSESGAPYEQYF. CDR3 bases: TGTGCCAGCAGTGAAAGCGGCGCCCCCTACGAGCAGTACTTC.

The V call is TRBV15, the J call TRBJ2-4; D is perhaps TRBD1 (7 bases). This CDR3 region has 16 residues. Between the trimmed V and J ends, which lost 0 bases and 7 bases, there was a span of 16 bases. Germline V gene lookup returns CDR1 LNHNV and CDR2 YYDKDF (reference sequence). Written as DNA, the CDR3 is TGTGCCACCAGCAGAGATTACGGAGGGGGCGCTAACATTCAGTACTTC. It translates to CATSRDYGGGANIQYF. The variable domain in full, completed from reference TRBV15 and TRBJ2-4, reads DAMVIQNPRYQVTQFGKPVTLSCSQTLNHNVMYWYQQKSSQAPKLLFHYYDKDFNNEADTPDNFQSRRPNTSFCFLDIRSPGLGDTAMYLCATSRDYGGGANIQYFGAGTRLSVL.

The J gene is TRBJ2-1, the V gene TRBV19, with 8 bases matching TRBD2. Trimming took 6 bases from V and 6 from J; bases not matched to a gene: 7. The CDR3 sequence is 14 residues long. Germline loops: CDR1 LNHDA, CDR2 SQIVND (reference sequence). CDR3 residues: CASSSSGGLNEQFF. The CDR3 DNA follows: TGTGCCAGTAGCTCCAGCGGGGGTCTCAATGAGCAGTTCTTC. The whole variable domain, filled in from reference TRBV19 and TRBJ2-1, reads DGGITQSPKYLFRKEGQNVTLSCEQNLNHDAMYWYRQDPGQGLRLIYYSQIVNDFQKGDIAEGYSVSREKKESFPLTVTSAQKNPTAFYLCASSSSGGLNEQFFGPGTRLTVL.

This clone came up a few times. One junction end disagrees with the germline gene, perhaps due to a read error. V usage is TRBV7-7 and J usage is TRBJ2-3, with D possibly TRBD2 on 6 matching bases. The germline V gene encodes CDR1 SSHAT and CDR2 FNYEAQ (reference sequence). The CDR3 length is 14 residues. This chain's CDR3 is CASSSGLNTDTQYF. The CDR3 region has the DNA TGTGCTAGCAGCTCGGGACTGAACACAGATACGCAGTATTTT.

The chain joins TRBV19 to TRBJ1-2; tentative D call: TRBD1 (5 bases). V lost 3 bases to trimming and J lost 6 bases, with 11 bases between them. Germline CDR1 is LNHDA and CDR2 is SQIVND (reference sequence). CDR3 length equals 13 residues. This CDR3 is CASSIRGGNGYTF. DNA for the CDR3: TGTGCCAGTAGTATTCGGGGGGGAAATGGCTACACCTTC. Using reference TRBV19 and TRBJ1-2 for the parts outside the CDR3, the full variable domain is DGGITQSPKYLFRKEGQNVTLSCEQNLNHDAMYWYRQDPGQGLRLIYYSQIVNDFQKGDIAEGYSVSREKKESFPLTVTSAQKNPTAFYLCASSIRGGNGYTFGSGTRLTVV.

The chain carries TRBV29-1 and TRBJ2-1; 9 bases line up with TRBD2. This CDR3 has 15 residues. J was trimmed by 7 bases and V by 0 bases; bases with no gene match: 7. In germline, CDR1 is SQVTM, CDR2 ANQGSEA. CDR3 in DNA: TGCAGCGTTGAAGACCCCAGGGCGGGGGGGAATGAGCAGTTCTTC. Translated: CSVEDPRAGGNEQFF.

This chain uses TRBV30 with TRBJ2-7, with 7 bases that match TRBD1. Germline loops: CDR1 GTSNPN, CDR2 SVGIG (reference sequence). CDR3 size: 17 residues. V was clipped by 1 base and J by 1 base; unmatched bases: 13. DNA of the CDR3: TGTGCCTGGAGTGGGGAGCATACGACAGGGCATTCCTACGAGCAGTACTTC. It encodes CAWSGEHTTGHSYEQYF.

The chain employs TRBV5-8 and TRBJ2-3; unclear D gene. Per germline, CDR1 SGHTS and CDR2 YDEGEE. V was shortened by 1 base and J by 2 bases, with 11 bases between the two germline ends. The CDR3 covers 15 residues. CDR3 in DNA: TGTGCCAGCAGCTTGATATCCGTTAACACAGATACGCAGTATTTT. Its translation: CASSLISVNTDTQYF. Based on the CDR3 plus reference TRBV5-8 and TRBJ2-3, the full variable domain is EAGVTQSPTHLIKTRGQQATLRCSPISGHTSVYWYQQALGLGLQFLLWYDEGEERNRGNFPPRFSGRQFPNYSSELNVNALELEDSALYLCASSLISVNTDTQYFGPGTRLTVL.

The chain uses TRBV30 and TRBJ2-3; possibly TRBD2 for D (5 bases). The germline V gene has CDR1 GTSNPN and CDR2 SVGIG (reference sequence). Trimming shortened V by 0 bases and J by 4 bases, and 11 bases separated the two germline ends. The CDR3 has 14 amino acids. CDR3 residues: CAWSVGRGPDTQYF. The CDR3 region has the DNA TGTGCCTGGAGTGTAGGGAGAGGGCCAGATACGCAGTATTTT.

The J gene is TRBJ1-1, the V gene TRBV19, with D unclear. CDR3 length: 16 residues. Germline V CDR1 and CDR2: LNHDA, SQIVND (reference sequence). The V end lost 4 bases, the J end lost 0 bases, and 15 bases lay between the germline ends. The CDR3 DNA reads TGTGCCAGTAGTAAGAGGGCGGGCAGAATGAACACTGAAGCTTTCTTT. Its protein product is CASSKRAGRMNTEAFF.

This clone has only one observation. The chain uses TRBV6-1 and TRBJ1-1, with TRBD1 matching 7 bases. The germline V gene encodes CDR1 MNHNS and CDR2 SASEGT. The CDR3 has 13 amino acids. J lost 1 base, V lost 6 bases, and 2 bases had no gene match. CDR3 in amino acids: CASSRQGNTEAFF. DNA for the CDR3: TGTGCCAGCAGCCGACAGGGGAACACTGAAGCTTTCTTT.

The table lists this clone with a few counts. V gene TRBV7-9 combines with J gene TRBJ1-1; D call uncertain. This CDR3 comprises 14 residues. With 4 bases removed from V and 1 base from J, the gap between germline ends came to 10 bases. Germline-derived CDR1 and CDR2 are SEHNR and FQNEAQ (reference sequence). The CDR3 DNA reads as TGTGCCAGCAGCTCCCTCACAGCGAACACTGAAGCTTTCTTT. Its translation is CASSSLTANTEAFF.

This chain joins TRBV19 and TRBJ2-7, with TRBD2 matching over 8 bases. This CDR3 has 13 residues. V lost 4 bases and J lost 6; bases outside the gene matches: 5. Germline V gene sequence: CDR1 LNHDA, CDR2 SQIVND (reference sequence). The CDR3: CASSTRGGFEQYV. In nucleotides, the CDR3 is TGTGCCAGTAGTACCCGGGGGGGCTTCGAGCAGTACGTC.

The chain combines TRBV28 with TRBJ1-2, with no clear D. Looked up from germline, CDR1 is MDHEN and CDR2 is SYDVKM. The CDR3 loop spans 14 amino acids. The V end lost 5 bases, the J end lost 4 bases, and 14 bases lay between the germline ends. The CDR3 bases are TGTGCCAGCAGTCCAACTTACAGTGGCTATGGCTACACCTTC. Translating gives CASSPTYSGYGYTF.

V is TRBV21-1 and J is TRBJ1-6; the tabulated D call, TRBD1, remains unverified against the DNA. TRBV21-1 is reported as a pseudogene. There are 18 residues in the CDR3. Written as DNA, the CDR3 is TGTGCCAGCAGAAAAAAACCTAGACAGTCGCGATGTAATTCACCCCTCCACTTT. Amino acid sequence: CASRKKPRQSRCNSPLHF.

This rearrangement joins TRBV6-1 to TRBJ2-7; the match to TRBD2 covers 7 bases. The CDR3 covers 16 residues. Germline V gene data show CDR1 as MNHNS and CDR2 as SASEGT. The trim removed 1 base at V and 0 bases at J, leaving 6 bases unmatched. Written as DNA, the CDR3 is TGTGCCAGCAGTGAAGATCCTAGCGGTACCTCCTACGAGCAGTACGTC. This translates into CASSEDPSGTSYEQYV.

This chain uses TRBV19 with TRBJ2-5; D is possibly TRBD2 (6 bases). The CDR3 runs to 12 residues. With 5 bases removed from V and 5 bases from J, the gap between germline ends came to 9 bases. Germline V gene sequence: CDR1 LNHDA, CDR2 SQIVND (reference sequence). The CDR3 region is CASSGGEETQYF. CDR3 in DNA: TGTGCCAGTAGTGGCGGGGAGGAGACCCAGTACTTC.

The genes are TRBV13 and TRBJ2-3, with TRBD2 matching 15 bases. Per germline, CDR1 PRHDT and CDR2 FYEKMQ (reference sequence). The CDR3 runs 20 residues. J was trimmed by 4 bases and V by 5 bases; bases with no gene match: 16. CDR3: CASSPRISRGLAGGPDTQYF. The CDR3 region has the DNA TGTGCCAGCAGCCCCCGGATTTCACGGGGACTAGCGGGAGGTCCAGATACGCAGTATTTT.

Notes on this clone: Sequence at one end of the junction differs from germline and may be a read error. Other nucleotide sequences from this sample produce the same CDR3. Here the CDR3 DNA reads TGTGCCAGCAGTTACAACGGGGGGCGCACTGAAGCCTTCTTT. Its translation is CASSYNGGRTEAFF. The genes are TRBV6-5 and TRBJ1-1, with a tentative D call TRBD1 (6 bases). The CDR3 totals 14 residues. Germline-derived CDR1 and CDR2 are MNHEY and SVGAGI.